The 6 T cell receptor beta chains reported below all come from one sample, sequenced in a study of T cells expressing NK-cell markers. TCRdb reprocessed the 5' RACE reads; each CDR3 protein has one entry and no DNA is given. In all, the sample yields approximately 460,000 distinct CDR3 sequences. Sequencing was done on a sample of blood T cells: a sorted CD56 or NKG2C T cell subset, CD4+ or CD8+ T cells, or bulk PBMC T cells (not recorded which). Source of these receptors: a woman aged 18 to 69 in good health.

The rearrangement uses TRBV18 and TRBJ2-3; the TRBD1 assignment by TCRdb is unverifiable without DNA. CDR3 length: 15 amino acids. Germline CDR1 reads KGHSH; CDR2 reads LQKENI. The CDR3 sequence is CASSPGQGLADTQYF.

The CDR3 spells CSARDPARVGTEAFF. The chain employs TRBV20-1 and TRBJ1-1; absent DNA, TCRdb's TRBD1 call cannot be checked. Germline V lookup: CDR1 DFQATT, CDR2 SNEGSKA (reference sequence). The CDR3 sequence is 15 residues long.

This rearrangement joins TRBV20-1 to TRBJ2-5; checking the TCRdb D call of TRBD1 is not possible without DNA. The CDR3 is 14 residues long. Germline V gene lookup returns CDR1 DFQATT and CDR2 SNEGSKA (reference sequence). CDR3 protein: CSARDGGSQETQYF.

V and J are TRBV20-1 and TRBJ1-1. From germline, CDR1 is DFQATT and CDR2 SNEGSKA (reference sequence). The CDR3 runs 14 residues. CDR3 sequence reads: CSARVRGKTTEAFF.

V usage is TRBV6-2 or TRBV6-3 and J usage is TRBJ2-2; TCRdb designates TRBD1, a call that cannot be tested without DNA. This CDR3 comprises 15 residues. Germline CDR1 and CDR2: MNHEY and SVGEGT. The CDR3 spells CASSFRDRYTGELFF.

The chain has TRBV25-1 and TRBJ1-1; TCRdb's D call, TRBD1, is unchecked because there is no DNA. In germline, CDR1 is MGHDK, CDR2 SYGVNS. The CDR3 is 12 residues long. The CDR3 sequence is CASRTDPFEAFF.